Below, 22 T cell receptor beta chains from the same sample are listed, as sequenced in a study of T cell responses to AZD1222 COVID-19 vaccine. Here immunoSEQ multiplex PCR was the method, and the copy in TCRdb shows in-frame clones only, minus some. The data hold about 75,000 clones, with around 86% observed a single time. Specimen: peripheral blood, collected 28 days after the second AZD1222 dose. The receptors come from an adult who received the AZD1222 COVID-19 vaccine.

The chain couples TRBV5-1 to TRBJ2-5; D uncertain. The V gene's germline CDR1 is SGHRS and CDR2 YFSETQ. Trimming removed 0 bases from V and 1 base from J, with 16 bases in between. There are 17 residues in the CDR3. DNA for the CDR3: TGCGCCAGCAGCTTGGGGTCAACGGCAGTGCTCCAAGAGACCCAGTACTTC. As protein: CASSLGSTAVLQETQYF.

The chain is built from TRBV27 and TRBJ1-1; tentatively, D is TRBD1 (5 bases). Germline V CDR1 and CDR2: MNHEY, SMNVEV (reference sequence). The CDR3 extends over 13 amino acids. The V and J ends lost 8 bases and 6 bases respectively, with 16 bases between them. CDR3 loop: CASAGAGRSEAFF. The CDR3 DNA reads TGTGCCAGCGCCGGGGCCGGACGTTCTGAAGCTTTCTTT.

This rearrangement joins TRBV30 to TRBJ1-3; D is possibly TRBD1 (5 bases). The CDR3 runs 14 residues. Germline V gene data show CDR1 as GTSNPN and CDR2 as SVGIG (reference sequence). Trimming pared 4 bases from V and 0 bases from J, leaving 10 bases between. The CDR3 DNA sequence: TGTGCCTGGACGGGACTGATCTCTGGAAACACCATATATTTT. This encodes CAWTGLISGNTIYF.

V is TRBV20-1 and J is TRBJ2-7; no clear D gene. The CDR3 has 15 amino acids. CDR1 DFQATT and CDR2 SNEGSKA come from the germline V gene (reference sequence). V dropped 3 bases and J dropped 2 bases, with 17 bases sitting between them. CDR3 sequence reads: CSASSPGPYAYEQYF. The CDR3 DNA is TGCAGTGCTAGTTCTCCAGGCCCCTACGCCTACGAGCAGTACTTC.

V gene TRBV28 combines with J gene TRBJ2-7, with 8 bases fitting TRBD1. Trimming removed 10 bases from V and 0 bases from J; junction bases left unmatched: 8. The CDR3 length is 14 residues. Germline CDR1 and CDR2: MDHEN and SYDVKM. DNA of the CDR3: TGTGCCACCTGGACAGGGTCCCTCTCCTACGAGCAGTACTTC. This codes for CATWTGSLSYEQYF.

The chain links TRBV27 to TRBJ2-2; D gene uncertain. Deletions cut 5 bases from V and 1 base from J, with 5 bases between. Germline CDR1 MNHEY, CDR2 SMNVEV (reference sequence). This CDR3 contains 13 residues. The CDR3 region is CASSVRNTGELFF. CDR3 DNA: TGTGCCAGCAGTGTCCGGAACACCGGGGAGCTGTTTTTT.

This clone was found a few times. The rearrangement uses TRBV19 and TRBJ1-5; tentatively, D is TRBD1 (6 bases). The germline V gene encodes CDR1 LNHDA and CDR2 SQIVND (reference sequence). With 2 bases removed from V and 1 base from J, the gap between germline ends came to 9 bases. This CDR3 comprises 15 residues. In DNA, the CDR3 is TGTGCCAGTAGTATAACAGGGATAAGCAATCAGCCCCAGCATTTT. This translates into CASSITGISNQPQHF. The variable domain in full, with the rest retrieved from reference TRBV19 and TRBJ1-5, is DGGITQSPKYLFRKEGQNVTLSCEQNLNHDAMYWYRQDPGQGLRLIYYSQIVNDFQKGDIAEGYSVSREKKESFPLTVTSAQKNPTAFYLCASSITGISNQPQHFGDGTRLSIL.

CDR3 nucleotides: TGTGCCAGCCACCGACCCGACAGGGACTATAATTCACCCCTCCACTTT. It encodes CASHRPDRDYNSPLHF. The rearrangement joins TRBV6-6 to TRBJ1-6; TRBD1 aligns across 7 bases. The germline CDR1 and CDR2 sequences are MNHNY and SVGAGI (reference sequence). CDR3 length equals 16 residues. V lost 8 bases to trimming and J lost 3 bases; unmatched junction nucleotides: 10.

This clone was seen many times. The chain joins TRBV15 to TRBJ2-7; no firm D call. This CDR3 has 12 amino acids. Germline CDR1 and CDR2: LNHNV and YYDKDF (reference sequence). Trimming took 8 bases from V and 1 from J, leaving 9 bases between them. The chain's CDR3 is CATRGESYEQYF. The CDR3 DNA is TGTGCCACCCGAGGTGAATCCTACGAGCAGTACTTC.

The chain has TRBV5-4 and TRBJ2-7, with 8 positions matching TRBD2. Germline lookup yields CDR1 SGHNT and CDR2 YYREEE (reference sequence). The V and J ends lost 3 bases and 4 bases, in that order; junction bases with no gene match: 12. The length of the CDR3 is 16 residues. In DNA form, the CDR3 reads TGTGCCAGCAGCTCTCCTGCGCGGGGGGTCGAATACGAGCAGTACTTC. It specifies CASSSPARGVEYEQYF.

The rearrangement uses TRBV19 and TRBJ1-2, with D perhaps matching TRBD1 (5 bases). In germline, CDR1 is LNHDA, CDR2 SQIVND (reference sequence). Trimming stripped 3 bases from V and 7 bases from J, with 12 bases between. The CDR3 has 13 amino acids. The CDR3 DNA reads TGTGCCAGTAGTATCCTGGCAGGGACTGGCTACACCTTC. Residues: CASSILAGTGYTF. Supplemented by reference TRBV19 and TRBJ1-2, the full variable domain reads DGGITQSPKYLFRKEGQNVTLSCEQNLNHDAMYWYRQDPGQGLRLIYYSQIVNDFQKGDIAEGYSVSREKKESFPLTVTSAQKNPTAFYLCASSILAGTGYTFGSGTRLTVV.

The chain is built from TRBV7-9 and TRBJ2-7, with 10 bases lining up with TRBD2. Unmatched junction bases numbered 6, after V lost 8 bases and J lost 8 bases. Germline CDR1 is SEHNR and CDR2 is FQNEAQ (reference sequence). The CDR3 has 12 amino acids. The CDR3 protein is CASCGTSDKQYF. Written as DNA, the CDR3 is TGTGCCAGCTGCGGGACTAGCGATAAGCAGTACTTC.

The chain couples TRBV14 to TRBJ1-2; TRBD1 aligns across 8 bases. This CDR3 spans 14 amino acids. The trim removed 3 bases at V and 4 bases at J, leaving 4 bases unmatched. CDR1 and CDR2 (germline): SGHDN, FVKESK. CDR3 in DNA: TGTGCCAGCAGCCAGACAGGGGCCACCTATGGCTACACCTTC. Encoded protein: CASSQTGATYGYTF. Supplemented by reference TRBV14 and TRBJ1-2, the full variable domain reads EAGVTQFPSHSVIEKGQTVTLRCDPISGHDNLYWYRRVMGKEIKFLLHFVKESKQDESGMPNNRFLAERTGGTYSTLKVQPAELEDSGVYFCASSQTGATYGYTFGSGTRLTVV.

The chain carries TRBV20-1 and TRBJ1-2; no definite D call. The CDR3 extends over 11 amino acids. The V end was cut by 3 bases, the J end by 8 bases, with 10 bases between. Germline loops: CDR1 DFQATT, CDR2 SNEGSKA (reference sequence). CDR3 protein: CSASTAKGYTF. The CDR3 bases are TGCAGTGCTAGCACAGCGAAAGGCTACACCTTC.

V is TRBV20-1 and J is TRBJ2-5; the D is unclear. Deletions cut 6 bases from V and 2 bases from J, with 7 bases between. This CDR3 is built from 11 residues. CDR1 is DFQATT and CDR2 is SNEGSKA in the germline V gene (reference sequence). The CDR3 nucleotides read TGCAGTGCGGCGAATCAAGAGACCCAGTACTTC. This sequence encodes CSAANQETQYF.

This chain connects TRBV29-1 to TRBJ2-1; 11 positions match TRBD2. The V gene end was trimmed by 4 bases and the J gene end by 7 bases; junction bases not matched to a gene: 3. The CDR3 consists of 13 residues. Germline V CDR1 and CDR2: SQVTM, ANQGSEA. The CDR3 DNA reads as TGCAGCGTTGCTACTAGCGGGGGAAATGAGCAGTTCTTC. Translation gives CSVATSGGNEQFF.

The chain recombines TRBV10-1 with TRBJ1-2, with D possibly TRBD1 on 6 matching bases. The ends were cut back, 2 bases at V and 12 bases at J, with 16 bases in the middle. Germline CDR1 reads WNHNN; CDR2 reads SYGVQD (reference sequence). The CDR3 contains 13 residues. CDR3 loop: CASSEGGGPGDTF. In DNA form, the CDR3 reads TGCGCCAGCAGTGAGGGGGGCGGTCCCGGAGACACCTTC.

The chain has TRBV12-3 or TRBV12-4 and TRBJ1-2; D unclear. The CDR3 is made up of 11 amino acids. V lost 5 bases to trimming and J lost 2 bases, with 3 bases between them. CDR3 sequence: CASSLNYGYTF. Written as DNA, the CDR3 is TGTGCCAGCAGTCTCAACTATGGCTACACCTTC.

This clone is a singleton in its sample. The chain recombines TRBV19 with TRBJ1-5; no firm D call. V gave up 0 bases and J gave up 0 bases, with 6 bases separating them. Germline CDR1 LNHDA, CDR2 SQIVND (reference sequence). The CDR3 has 15 amino acids. DNA for the CDR3: TGTGCCAGTAGTATAGAAGGGTATAGCAATCAGCCCCAGCATTTT. Its translation: CASSIEGYSNQPQHF.

This clone appeared a single time. The rearrangement joins TRBV10-2 to TRBJ2-7; 7 bases match TRBD1. This CDR3 has 13 residues. Trimming removed 5 bases from V and 6 bases from J; junction bases left unmatched: 7. Germline assignment: CDR1 WSHSY and CDR2 SAAADI. The CDR3, as DNA: TGCGCCAGCAGTATTGGGACAGCAGCCGAGCAGTACTTC. It translates to CASSIGTAAEQYF.

The chain employs TRBV5-6 and TRBJ2-7, with a tentative D call TRBD2 (5 bases). Trimming removed 0 bases at V and 5 bases at J, with 6 bases between. Germline assignment: CDR1 SGHDT and CDR2 YYEEEE. The CDR3 contains 12 residues. CDR3 nucleotides: TGTGCCAGCAGCTTGGCCGGGAACGAGCAGTACTTC. Protein: CASSLAGNEQYF.

This clone was seen more than once but under ten times. V usage is TRBV18 and J usage is TRBJ1-5, with D possibly being TRBD1 (5 bases). CDR3 length: 13 residues. From germline, CDR1 is KGHSH and CDR2 LQKENI. The ends were cut back, 6 bases at V and 6 bases at J, with 12 bases in the middle. This CDR3 reads CASSQGLSQPQHF. In nucleotides, the CDR3 is TGTGCCAGCTCCCAGGGATTAAGTCAGCCCCAGCATTTT.